This TCR beta chain was observed in a study of shared clonotypes between healthy human individuals. Produced via immunoSEQ multiplex PCR; TCRdb's table is partial and in-frame only. The table has around 1 million clones, 76% seen once. Sequences were obtained from memory CD4+ T cells sorted from blood. Stated subset: CD45RA-negative fraction. This clonotype was sampled from a man aged 18 to 29 in good health.

The CDR3 bases are TGTGCCAGCAGTAAACCGGGACTAGCGGTCAATGAGCAGTTCTTC. This encodes CASSKPGLAVNEQFF. V gene TRBV6-6 combines with J gene TRBJ2-1, with 11 bases fitting TRBD2. CDR1 is MNHNY and CDR2 is SVGAGI in the germline V gene (reference sequence). Trimming removed 5 bases from V and 6 bases from J; junction bases left unmatched: 6. This CDR3 has 15 amino acids.